What follows are 6 T cell receptor beta chains derived from one specimen sequenced in a study of CD8 T cells in ankylosing spondylitis. TCRdb redid the calling of the 5' RACE reads with MiXCR, one entry per CDR3 protein. The data contain about 220,000 distinct CDR3 sequences, roughly 10% of them singletons. Sequenced sample: blood, either unsorted or a sorted T cell fraction (not recorded which). These receptors all stem from a male donor with ankylosing spondylitis or in good health (not recorded which).

In this sample, this clonotype turned up many times. CDR3 region: CASSARDREYNEQFF. Here the CDR3 DNA reads TGTGCCAGCAGCGCTCGGGACAGGGAATACAATGAGCAGTTCTTC. This chain uses TRBV5-5 with TRBJ2-1, with 9 bases identical to TRBD1. The CDR3 is 15 amino acids. The V and J ends lost 4 bases and 4 bases, in that order; junction bases with no gene match: 6. Germline V gene data show CDR1 as SGHKS and CDR2 as YYEKEE (reference sequence).

The V call is TRBV7-2, the J call TRBJ2-1; the D gene is possibly TRBD1 (6 bases). The CDR3 runs to 12 residues. Germline lookup yields CDR1 SGHTA and CDR2 FQGNSA. V dropped 4 bases and J dropped 10 bases, with 11 bases sitting between them. The CDR3 reads CASSSGQLEQFF. The CDR3, as DNA: TGTGCCAGCAGCTCCGGACAGCTCGAGCAGTTCTTC.

At least ten counts were recorded for this clonotype. The genes are TRBV20-1 and TRBJ2-1; TRBD2 agrees at 9 bases. Germline V gene sequence: CDR1 DFQATT, CDR2 SNEGSKA (reference sequence). After removal of 3 bases from V and 5 bases from J, the junction contained 23 bases not matched to a gene. This CDR3 spans 20 amino acids. The CDR3 coding sequence is TGCAGTGCTAGGTCCGTCCTAGCGGGACAGCCCCTCATACGGAACAATGAGCAGTTCTTC. This gives the protein CSARSVLAGQPLIRNNEQFF.

This clonotype was counted many times. The chain employs TRBV5-1 and TRBJ1-1; 7 nucleotides line up with TRBD1. V trimming: 4 bases; J trimming: 4 bases; junction bases outside the gene matches: 7. Germline V lookup: CDR1 SGHRS, CDR2 YFSETQ. CDR3 size: 14 residues. Here the CDR3 reads CASSTAGGVTEAFF. The CDR3, as DNA: TGCGCCAGCAGCACCGCAGGGGGAGTCACTGAAGCTTTCTTT. Full variable domain (missing parts from reference TRBV5-1 and TRBJ1-1): KAGVTQTPRYLIKTRGQQVTLSCSPISGHRSVSWYQQTPGQGLQFLFEYFSETQRNKGNFPGRFSGRQFSNSRSEMNVSTLELGDSALYLCASSTAGGVTEAFFGQGTRLTVV.

This clonotype has a handful of counts. This chain connects TRBV29-1 to TRBJ1-4; 8 bases line up with TRBD1. Germline loops: CDR1 SQVTM, CDR2 ANQGSEA. The CDR3 loop spans 13 amino acids. The V gene end was trimmed by 6 bases and the J gene end by 5 bases; junction bases not matched to a gene: 5. The chain's CDR3 is CSVRDRPNEKLFF. CDR3 sequence (DNA): TGCAGCGTGAGGGACAGGCCGAATGAAAAACTGTTTTTT.

This clonotype was counted between two and nine times. J is TRBJ1-5 and V is TRBV7-9; D perhaps matches TRBD1 (6 bases). Germline loops: CDR1 SEHNR, CDR2 FQNEAQ (reference sequence). The CDR3 has 13 residues. The germline V and J ends were trimmed by 3 bases and 9 bases, with 12 bases remaining between them. DNA for the CDR3: TGTGCCAGCAGCTTTACAGGGTCCGGGCCCCAGCATTTT. This translates into CASSFTGSGPQHF.